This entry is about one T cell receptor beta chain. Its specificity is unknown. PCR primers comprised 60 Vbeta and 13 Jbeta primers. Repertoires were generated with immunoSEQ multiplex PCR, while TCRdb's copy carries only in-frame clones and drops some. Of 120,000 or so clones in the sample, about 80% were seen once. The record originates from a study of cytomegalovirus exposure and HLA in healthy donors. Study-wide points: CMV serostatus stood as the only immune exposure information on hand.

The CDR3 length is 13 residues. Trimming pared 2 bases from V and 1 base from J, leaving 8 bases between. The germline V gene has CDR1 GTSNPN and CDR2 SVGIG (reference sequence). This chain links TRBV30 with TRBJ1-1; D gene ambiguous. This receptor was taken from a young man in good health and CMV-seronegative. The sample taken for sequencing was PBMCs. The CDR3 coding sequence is TGTGCCTGGAGTAAACTGAGGAACACTGAAGCTTTCTTT. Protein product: CAWSKLRNTEAFF.